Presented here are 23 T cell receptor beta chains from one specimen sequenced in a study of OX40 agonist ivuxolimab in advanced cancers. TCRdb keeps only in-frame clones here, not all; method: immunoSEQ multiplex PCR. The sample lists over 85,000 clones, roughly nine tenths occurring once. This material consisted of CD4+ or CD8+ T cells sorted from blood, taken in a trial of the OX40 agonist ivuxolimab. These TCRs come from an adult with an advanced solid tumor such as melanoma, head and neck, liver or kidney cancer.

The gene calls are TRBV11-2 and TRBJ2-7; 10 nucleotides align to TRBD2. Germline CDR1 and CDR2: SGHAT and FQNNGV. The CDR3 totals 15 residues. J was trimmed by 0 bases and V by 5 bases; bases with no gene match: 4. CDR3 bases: TGTGCCAGCAGCACTTCTAGCGGGAGCTCCTACGAGCAGTACTTC. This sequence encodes CASSTSSGSSYEQYF. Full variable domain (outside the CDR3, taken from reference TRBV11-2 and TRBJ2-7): EAGVAQSPRYKIIEKRQSVAFWCNPISGHATLYWYQQILGQGPKLLIQFQNNGVVDDSQLPKDRFSAERLKGVDSTLKIQPAKLEDSAVYLCASSTSSGSSYEQYFGPGTRLTVT.

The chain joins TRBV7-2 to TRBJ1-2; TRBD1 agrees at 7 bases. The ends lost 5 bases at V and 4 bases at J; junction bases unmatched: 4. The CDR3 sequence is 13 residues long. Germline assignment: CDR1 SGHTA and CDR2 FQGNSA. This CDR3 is CASSIGQVYGYTF. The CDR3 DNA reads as TGTGCCAGCAGCATAGGACAGGTCTATGGCTACACCTTC.

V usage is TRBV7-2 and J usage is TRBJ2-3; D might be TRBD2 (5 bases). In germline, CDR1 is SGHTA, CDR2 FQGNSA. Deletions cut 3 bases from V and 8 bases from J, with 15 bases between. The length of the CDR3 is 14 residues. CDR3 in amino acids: CASSFGLGLGTQYF. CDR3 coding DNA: TGTGCCAGCAGCTTCGGACTCGGTCTAGGTACGCAGTATTTT.

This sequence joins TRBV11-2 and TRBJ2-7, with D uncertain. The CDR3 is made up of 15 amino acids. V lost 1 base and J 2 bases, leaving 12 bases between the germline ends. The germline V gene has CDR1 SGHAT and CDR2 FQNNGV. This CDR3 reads CASSLGPDPAYEQYF. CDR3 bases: TGTGCCAGCAGCTTAGGACCCGATCCAGCCTACGAGCAGTACTTC.

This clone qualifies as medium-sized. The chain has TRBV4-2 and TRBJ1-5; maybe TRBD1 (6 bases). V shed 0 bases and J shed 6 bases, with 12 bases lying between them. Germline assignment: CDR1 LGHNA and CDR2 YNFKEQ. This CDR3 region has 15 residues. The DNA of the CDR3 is TGTGCCAGCAGCCAAGATGTAGGGGGAGTTCAGCCCCAGCATTTT. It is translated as CASSQDVGGVQPQHF.

The CDR3 region is CASSLEGGNEQFF. In DNA, the CDR3 is TGTGCCAGCAGCTTAGAAGGGGGGAATGAGCAGTTCTTC. This chain uses TRBV7-2 with TRBJ2-1, with D perhaps being TRBD1 or TRBD2 (6 bases each). V was shortened by 1 base and J by 7 bases, with 8 bases between the two germline ends. CDR1 SGHTA and CDR2 FQGNSA come from the germline V gene. This CDR3 has 13 residues.

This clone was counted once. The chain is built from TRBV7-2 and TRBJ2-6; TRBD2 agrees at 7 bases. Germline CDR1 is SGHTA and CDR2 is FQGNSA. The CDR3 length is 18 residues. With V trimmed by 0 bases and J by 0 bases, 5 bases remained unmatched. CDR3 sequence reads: CASSLAAAGSSGANVLTF. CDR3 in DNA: TGTGCCAGCAGCTTAGCAGCAGCGGGATCCTCTGGGGCCAACGTCCTGACTTTC.

This chain's CDR3 is CASSLRDNVFTSTDTQYF. The CDR3 nucleotides are TGTGCCAGCAGTTTAAGGGACAACGTTTTTACTAGCACAGATACGCAGTATTTT. The genes are TRBV28 and TRBJ2-3, with D possibly TRBD1 on 6 matching bases. Germline assignment: CDR1 MDHEN and CDR2 SYDVKM. With 2 bases removed from V and 0 bases from J, the gap between germline ends came to 18 bases. The CDR3 sequence is 18 residues long.

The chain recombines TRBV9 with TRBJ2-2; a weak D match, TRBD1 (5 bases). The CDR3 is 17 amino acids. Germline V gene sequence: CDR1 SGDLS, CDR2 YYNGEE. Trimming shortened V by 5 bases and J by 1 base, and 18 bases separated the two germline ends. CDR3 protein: CASRFQRAGRNTGELFF. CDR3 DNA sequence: TGTGCCAGCAGGTTCCAACGGGCAGGGCGGAACACCGGGGAGCTGTTTTTT.

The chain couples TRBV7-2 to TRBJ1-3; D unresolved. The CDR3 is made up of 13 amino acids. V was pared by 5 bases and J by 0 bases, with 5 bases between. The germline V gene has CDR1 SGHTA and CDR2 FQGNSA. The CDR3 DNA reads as TGTGCCAGCAGCGAGGCCTCTGGAAACACCATATATTTT. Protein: CASSEASGNTIYF. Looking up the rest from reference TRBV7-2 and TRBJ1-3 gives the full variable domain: GAGVSQSPSNKVTEKGKDVELRCDPISGHTALYWYRQSLGQGLEFLIYFQGNSAPDKSGLPSDRFSAERTGGSVSTLTIQRTQQEDSAVYLCASSEASGNTIYFGEGSWLTVV.

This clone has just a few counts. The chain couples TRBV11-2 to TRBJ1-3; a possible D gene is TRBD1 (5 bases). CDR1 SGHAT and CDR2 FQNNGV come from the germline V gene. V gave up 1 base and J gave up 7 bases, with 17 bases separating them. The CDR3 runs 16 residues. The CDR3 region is CASSLAGTARGNTIYF. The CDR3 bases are TGTGCCAGCAGCTTAGCCGGGACGGCGAGGGGCAACACCATATATTTT.

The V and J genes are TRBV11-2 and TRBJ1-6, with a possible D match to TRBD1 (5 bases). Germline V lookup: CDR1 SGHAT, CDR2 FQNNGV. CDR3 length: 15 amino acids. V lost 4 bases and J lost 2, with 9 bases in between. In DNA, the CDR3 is TGTGCCAGCAGCTCTCAGGGTGCCTATAATTCACCCCTCCACTTT. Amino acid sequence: CASSSQGAYNSPLHF.

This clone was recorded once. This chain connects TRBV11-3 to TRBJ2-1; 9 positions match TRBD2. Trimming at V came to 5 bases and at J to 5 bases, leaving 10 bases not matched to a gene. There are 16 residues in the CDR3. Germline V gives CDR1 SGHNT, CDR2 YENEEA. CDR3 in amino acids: CASSPIAGAPHNEQFF. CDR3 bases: TGTGCCAGCAGCCCGATAGCGGGAGCGCCCCACAATGAGCAGTTCTTC.

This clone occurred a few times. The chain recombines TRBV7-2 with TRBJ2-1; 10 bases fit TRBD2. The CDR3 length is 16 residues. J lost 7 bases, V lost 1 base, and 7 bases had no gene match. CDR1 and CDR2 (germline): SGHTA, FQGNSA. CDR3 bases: TGTGCCAGCAGCTTAGGTTCAGCGGGAGGGTTGAATGAGCAGTTCTTC. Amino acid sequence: CASSLGSAGGLNEQFF. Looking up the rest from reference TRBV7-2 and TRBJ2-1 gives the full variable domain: GAGVSQSPSNKVTEKGKDVELRCDPISGHTALYWYRQSLGQGLEFLIYFQGNSAPDKSGLPSDRFSAERTGGSVSTLTIQRTQQEDSAVYLCASSLGSAGGLNEQFFGPGTRLTVL.

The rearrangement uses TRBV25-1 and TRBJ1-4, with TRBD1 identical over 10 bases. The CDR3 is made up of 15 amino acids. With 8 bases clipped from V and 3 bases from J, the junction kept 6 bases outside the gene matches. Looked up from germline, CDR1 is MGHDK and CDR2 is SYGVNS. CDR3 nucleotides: TGTGCCAGCGGGGGGACAGGGGCTGCTAATGAAAAACTGTTTTTT. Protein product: CASGGTGAANEKLFF.

The CDR3 DNA reads TGTGCCAGCAGCCCCTTCAACAGGGGAAACTACGAGCAGTACTTC. It specifies CASSPFNRGNYEQYF. This chain links TRBV11-1 with TRBJ2-7; 7 bases fit TRBD1. This CDR3 has 15 residues. Germline loops: CDR1 SGHAT, CDR2 FQDESV (reference sequence). Losses at the gene ends were 5 bases for V and 3 bases for J; bases not matched to a gene: 10.

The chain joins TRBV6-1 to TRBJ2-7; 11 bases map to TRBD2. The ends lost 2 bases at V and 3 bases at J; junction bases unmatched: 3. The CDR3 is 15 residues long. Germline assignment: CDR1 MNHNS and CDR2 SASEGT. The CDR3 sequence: CASSEPGTSGYEQYF. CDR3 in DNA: TGTGCCAGCAGTGAACCCGGGACTAGCGGCTACGAGCAGTACTTC.

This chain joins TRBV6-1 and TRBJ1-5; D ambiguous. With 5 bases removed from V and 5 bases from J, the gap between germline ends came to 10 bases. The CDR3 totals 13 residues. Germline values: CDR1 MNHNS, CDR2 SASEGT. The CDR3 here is CASSWGTDQPQHF. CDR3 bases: TGTGCCAGCAGTTGGGGAACCGATCAGCCCCAGCATTTT.

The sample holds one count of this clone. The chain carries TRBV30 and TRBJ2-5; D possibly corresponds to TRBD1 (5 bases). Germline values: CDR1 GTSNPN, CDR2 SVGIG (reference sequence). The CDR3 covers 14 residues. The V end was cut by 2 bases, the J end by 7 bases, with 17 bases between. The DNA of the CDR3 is TGTGCCTGGAGTCCAAGTCCGGCAGGGTGGACCCAGTACTTC. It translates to CAWSPSPAGWTQYF. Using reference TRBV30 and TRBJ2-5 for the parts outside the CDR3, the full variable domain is SQTIHQWPATLVQPVGSPLSLECTVEGTSNPNLYWYRQAAGRGLQLLFYSVGIGQISSEVPQNLSASRPQDRQFILSSKKLLLSDSGFYLCAWSPSPAGWTQYFGPGTRLLVL.

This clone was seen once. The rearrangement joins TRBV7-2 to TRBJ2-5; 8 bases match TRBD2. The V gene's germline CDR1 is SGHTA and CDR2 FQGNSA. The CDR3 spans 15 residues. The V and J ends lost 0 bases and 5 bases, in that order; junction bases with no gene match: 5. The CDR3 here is CASSLANSGVETQYF. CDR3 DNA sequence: TGTGCCAGCAGCTTAGCCAATAGCGGGGTGGAGACCCAGTACTTC.

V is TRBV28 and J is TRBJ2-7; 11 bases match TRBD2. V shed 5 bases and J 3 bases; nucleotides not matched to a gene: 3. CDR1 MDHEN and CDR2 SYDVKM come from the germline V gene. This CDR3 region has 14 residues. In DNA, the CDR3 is TGTGCCAGCAGTCGACTAGCGGGAAACTACGAGCAGTACTTC. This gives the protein CASSRLAGNYEQYF.

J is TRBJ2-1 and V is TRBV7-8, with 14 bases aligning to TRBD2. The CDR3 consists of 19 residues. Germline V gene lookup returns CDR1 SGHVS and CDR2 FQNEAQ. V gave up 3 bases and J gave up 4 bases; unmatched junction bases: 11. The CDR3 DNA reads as TGTGCCAGCAGCTTGGCCCGGACTAGCGGGAGGCCGGGGTACAATGAGCAGTTCTTC. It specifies CASSLARTSGRPGYNEQFF.

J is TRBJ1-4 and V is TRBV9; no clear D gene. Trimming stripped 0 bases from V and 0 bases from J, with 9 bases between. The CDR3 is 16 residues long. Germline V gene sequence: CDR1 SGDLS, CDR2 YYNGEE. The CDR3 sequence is CASSVGVTATNEKLFF. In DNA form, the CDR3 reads TGTGCCAGCAGCGTAGGGGTCACCGCAACTAATGAAAAACTGTTTTTT.